The clone carrying this TCR beta chain was picked up one time. Its target is unknown. This sample is drawn from a study of cytomegalovirus exposure and HLA in healthy donors. For the study at large: Genotyping showed less than 85% of some 400 donors falling in the Caucasian-associated ancestry cluster. Study-wide findings and caveats: In a later analysis, a genetic analysis reported fewer productive-TCR N-insertions in an Asian-associated ancestry cluster than the cohort average. As was reported, the classifier diagnosed cytomegalovirus status with high specificity and sensitivity.

PCR amplification relied on 60 Vbeta primers (plus 13 Jbeta primers). Profiled with immunoSEQ multiplex PCR; TCRdb holds only in-frame clones, not every one. There are over 150,000 clones in the sample; approximately 80% occur only once, and roughly 2% lies in the top ten. CDR1 is GTSNPN and CDR2 is SVGIG in the germline V gene (reference sequence). The CDR3 totals 15 residues. Trimming left V 0 bases short and J 3 bases short, with 12 bases between. Sequencing was done on a sample of PBMCs. The V and J genes are TRBV30 and TRBJ1-3; the D gene is possibly TRBD1 (5 bases). The sequence derives from a woman aged 30 to 39 in good health and CMV-seronegative. DNA of the CDR3: TGTGCCTGGAGTGTAGGTCAGGGAGGTGGAAACACCATATATTTT. This sequence encodes CAWSVGQGGGNTIYF.